The rows below give T cell receptor beta chains drawn from one sample of a study of blood T cell repertoires in COVID-19. The method was immunoSEQ multiplex PCR; TCRdb's version includes in-frame clones alone and lacks a portion of them. Of some 89,000 clones detected, 70% to 85% appear once; the ten largest clones hold roughly 7.3%. The sequenced material came from peripheral blood. The receptors stem from a man in his 70s with acute or convalescent COVID-19. CDR3s include the opening cysteine and the closing phenylalanine or tryptophan. Each record gives: clone size, V gene, J gene, D gene, CDR3 DNA, CDR3 protein. D genes are given only for firm matches. Expanded clones are given a class, and other clones once, few, many or no size at all.

few	TRBV10-2	TRBJ1-1	.	TGCGCCAGCAGTGGAGGGCAGGGGCACAACACTGAAGCTTTCTTT	CASSGGQGHNTEAFF
.	TRBV7-9	TRBJ2-7	TRBD1	TGTGCCAGCAGCTTAGATGGGACAGGGAGGGAAGAGCAGTACTTC	CASSLDGTGREEQYF
.	TRBV12-3/TRBV12-4	TRBJ2-7	.	TGTGCCAGCAGTTCAGGGGTAGAGCAGTACTTC	CASSSGVEQYF
.	TRBV28	TRBJ2-4	.	TGTGCCAGCAGTCCGGAACAGGGTTTGAACATTCAGTACTTC	CASSPEQGLNIQYF
.	TRBV7-9	TRBJ2-2	.	TGTGCCAGCAGCTTAGCGCAGCGGATTACGAACACCGGGGAGCTGTTTTTT	CASSLAQRITNTGELFF
few	TRBV4-1	TRBJ1-1	.	TGCGCCAGCAGCCAAGAATCACCCCTCGAGGAGGTGGCTTTCTTT	CASSQESPLEEVAFF
.	TRBV5-1	TRBJ2-3	.	TGCGCCAGCGGGGGCGGGAGTAGCTCAGATACGCAGTATTTT	CASGGGSSSDTQYF
.	TRBV28	TRBJ2-7	.	TGTGCCAGCAGTCCCGGCAGGCTCAACTCCTACGAGCAGTACTTC	CASSPGRLNSYEQYF
.	TRBV24-1	TRBJ2-5	.	TGTGCCACCAGTGGAGGGAGGTTAGAGACCCAGTACTTC	CATSGGRLETQYF
.	TRBV19	TRBJ1-2	.	TGTGCCAGTACCCCCCCGGGAGTGGCGTCTGCTGGCTACACCTTC	CASTPPGVASAGYTF
.	TRBV5-1	TRBJ1-2	TRBD1	TGCGCCAGCAGCTTGGGACAGGGGGCAAATGGCTACACCTTC	CASSLGQGANGYTF
.	TRBV4-1	TRBJ2-1	.	TGCGCCAGCAGTCATCAGGGGAATGAGCAGTTCTTC	CASSHQGNEQFF
.	TRBV20-1	TRBJ1-2	.	TGCAGTGCTAGAACAGACGACGGCTACACCTTC	CSARTDDGYTF
.	TRBV18	TRBJ2-7	TRBD1	TGTGCCAGCTCGCCAGGACAGGGGGCCGGCGAGCAGTACTTC	CASSPGQGAGEQYF
.	TRBV28	TRBJ1-5	.	TGTGCCAGCATTCCCCCTAGAACGAGGGGCAATCAGCCCCAGCATTTT	CASIPPRTRGNQPQHF
.	TRBV7-2	TRBJ2-1	.	TGTGCCAGCAGCTTATTGCGGGTCCACCCCTACAATGAGCAGTTCTTC	CASSLLRVHPYNEQFF
.	TRBV5-5	TRBJ1-2	.	TGTGCCAGCAGCTCTGAGTCGTTTAACTATGGCTACACCTTC	CASSSESFNYGYTF
.	TRBV7-2	TRBJ1-1	.	TGTGCCAGCAGCTTAGCGTCAGGGGAGCCTGCTCTTGGCTGGCCTTTCTTT	CASSLASGEPALGWPFF
.	TRBV10-1	TRBJ1-4	.	TGCGCCAGCAGGGTTAGATATGAAAAACTGTTTTTT	CASRVRYEKLFF
.	TRBV19	TRBJ1-2	TRBD1	TGTGCCAGTAGTACCTCCGGACAGGGTCCTAACTATGGCTACACCTTC	CASSTSGQGPNYGYTF
.	TRBV5-6	TRBJ1-2	.	TGTGCCAGCACCAGATACGACGGCGCAGGGGAGTATGGCTACACCTTC	CASTRYDGAGEYGYTF
once	TRBV20-1	TRBJ1-2	.	TGCAGTGCTAGTGGTCTAACCTTCTATGGCTACACCTTC	CSASGLTFYGYTF
.	TRBV19	TRBJ1-4	TRBD1	TGTGCCAGTAGTTGGGACAGGGAAAAACTGTTTTTT	CASSWDREKLFF
.	TRBV28	TRBJ2-2	TRBD1	TGTGCCAGCAGTCTCATTGGGACAGGGAAAGCGAACACCGGGGAGCTGTTTTTT	CASSLIGTGKANTGELFF
.	TRBV6-1	TRBJ2-6	.	TGTGCCAGCAGTGAAGCGGACAACTCTGGGGCCAACGTCCTGACTTTC	CASSEADNSGANVLTF
.	TRBV28	TRBJ1-2	.	TGTGCCAGCAGCCCCATCAGCTATGGCTACACCTTC	CASSPISYGYTF
.	TRBV6-5	TRBJ1-1	TRBD1	TGTGCCAGCGCGATTACAGGGGGTCTTGAAGCTTTCTTT	CASAITGGLEAFF
.	TRBV6-5	TRBJ1-5	.	TGTGCCAGCGGGTACTGGGGAGGCAATCAGCCCCAGCATTTT	CASGYWGGNQPQHF
.	TRBV19	TRBJ2-1	.	TGTGCCAGTAGTATCTGGAGCGGCTCCTACAATGAGCAGTTCTTC	CASSIWSGSYNEQFF
.	TRBV29-1	TRBJ2-2	.	TGCAGCGCGACACCTTCGAACACCGGGGAGCTGTTTTTT	CSATPSNTGELFF
.	TRBV5-4	TRBJ1-1	TRBD1	TGTGCCAGCAGTTCAGGACAGGGAGGCACTGAAGCTTTCTTT	CASSSGQGGTEAFF
once	TRBV7-8	TRBJ1-5	.	TGTGCCAGCAGCTTACGGGAGGGTGGCAATCAGCCCCAGCATTTT	CASSLREGGNQPQHF
few	TRBV7-2	TRBJ1-2	TRBD1	TGTGCCAGCAGCTCCAACAGGGGAAACTATGGCTACACCTTC	CASSSNRGNYGYTF
many	TRBV9	TRBJ1-5	.	TGTGCCAGCAGCGCAGGGGCCAGGTTCCCTCAGCCCCAGCATTTT	CASSAGARFPQPQHF
.	TRBV5-1	TRBJ2-5	.	TGCGCCAGCAGCTATTGGGGGGGACAGGAAGAGACCCAGTACTTC	CASSYWGGQEETQYF
.	TRBV7-2	TRBJ2-1	TRBD1	TGTGCCAGCAGCTTAGATACAGGGGGCGCAGAAAAGTTCTTC	CASSLDTGGAEKFF
once	TRBV2	TRBJ2-5	TRBD2	TGTGCCAGCAGTTCTAGCGGGGGAGCCGAGACCCAGTACTTC	CASSSSGGAETQYF
.	TRBV28	TRBJ1-5	TRBD1	TGTGCCAGCAGATATCAGGGGGCGGGCAATCAGCCCCAGCATTTT	CASRYQGAGNQPQHF
.	TRBV28	TRBJ1-2	.	TGTGCCAGCATGGACAGTGTGGTCGGCTACACCTTC	CASMDSVVGYTF
.	TRBV25-1	TRBJ2-7	TRBD1	TGTGCCAGCAGAGGACAGGGGGGCTACGAGCAGTACTTC	CASRGQGGYEQYF
.	TRBV4-1	TRBJ2-3	TRBD2	TGCGCCAGCAGCCAGGACTTCGGGGGGGGCGGCGCAGATACGCAGTATTTT	CASSQDFGGGGADTQYF
.	TRBV28	TRBJ1-1	TRBD1	TGTGCCAGCAGTTCAGGGGGCGCCGGGACTGAAGCTTTCTTT	CASSSGGAGTEAFF
.	TRBV28	TRBJ1-5	.	TGTGCCAGCACCTACCCGGGGGGCGCATACCAGCCCCAGCATTTT	CASTYPGGAYQPQHF
.	TRBV20-1	TRBJ2-1	.	TGCAGTGCTAGTATTGGGTTTGGCGGGCAGTTCTTC	CSASIGFGGQFF
.	TRBV5-4	TRBJ2-5	.	TGTGCCAGCAGCTTCCAGGGTTCAGAGACCCAGTACTTC	CASSFQGSETQYF
.	TRBV11-3	TRBJ1-1	TRBD1	TGTGCCAGCAGCCCAAGGACAGGGGACACTGAAGCTTTCTTT	CASSPRTGDTEAFF
.	TRBV6-6	TRBJ1-2	.	TGTGCCAGCAGTTCGGTACAGGTCTATGGCTACACCTTC	CASSSVQVYGYTF
.	TRBV5-1	TRBJ1-2	TRBD1	TGCGCCAGCAGCTTCGGACAGGGGGCCGTCTATGGCTACACCTTC	CASSFGQGAVYGYTF